The rows below give T cell receptor beta chains drawn from one sample of a study of blood T cell repertoires in COVID-19. Method: immunoSEQ multiplex PCR; TCRdb's copy keeps in-frame clones and lacks some. The sample yields approximately 350,000 clones, roughly nine tenths seen once. The specimen sequenced was PBMCs or T cells enriched from blood (not recorded which). All receptors come from a woman in her thirties who had recovered from COVID-19. CDR3s include the opening cysteine and the closing phenylalanine or tryptophan. The D gene is left open where the match is weak. The size entry is marked missing in some rows and otherwise reads once, few, many or a size class.

cdr3_nt: TGTGCCAGCAGCGCGACACGGGGAGGGGTCGAGCAGTACTTC; cdr3_aa: CASSATRGGVEQYF; clone_size: .; j_call: TRBJ2-7; v_call: TRBV6-1; d_call: TRBD2
cdr3_nt: TGTGCCAGTAGTATGATTTTCGGGACAGGGGGTGGCCCTGGGGCCAACGTCCTGACTTTC; cdr3_aa: CASSMIFGTGGGPGANVLTF; clone_size: .; j_call: TRBJ2-6; v_call: TRBV19; d_call: TRBD1
cdr3_nt: TGTGCCAGCTCAGAACCAACAGGGGGCTTGGGTCAGCCCCAGCATTTT; cdr3_aa: CASSEPTGGLGQPQHF; clone_size: .; j_call: TRBJ1-5; v_call: TRBV18; d_call: TRBD1
cdr3_nt: TGTGCCAGCAGCCTCTCCCCCACAGATACGCAGTATTTT; cdr3_aa: CASSLSPTDTQYF; clone_size: .; j_call: TRBJ2-3; v_call: TRBV7-2; d_call: .
cdr3_nt: TGTGCCAGCAGCGTAGTTGGGGACTCCCTTCGGTATGGCTACACCTTC; cdr3_aa: CASSVVGDSLRYGYTF; clone_size: .; j_call: TRBJ1-2; v_call: TRBV9; d_call: .
cdr3_nt: TGTGCCAGCAGGTCAGGGTTAGTGAACACTGAAGCTTTCTTT; cdr3_aa: CASRSGLVNTEAFF; clone_size: .; j_call: TRBJ1-1; v_call: TRBV27; d_call: .
cdr3_nt: TGCAGCGTTTCAGTATCAGGGGATCAGCCCCAGCATTTT; cdr3_aa: CSVSVSGDQPQHF; clone_size: few; j_call: TRBJ1-5; v_call: TRBV29-1; d_call: .
cdr3_nt: TGTGCCAGCAGTTACGCGGGAGGGCCAGCCGGGGAGCTGTTTTTT; cdr3_aa: CASSYAGGPAGELFF; clone_size: .; j_call: TRBJ2-2; v_call: TRBV6-5; d_call: TRBD2
cdr3_nt: TGTGCCAGCAGCGCCCCCCGAGCGGGAGCAGCAGACCAAGAGACCCAGTACTTC; cdr3_aa: CASSAPRAGAADQETQYF; clone_size: .; j_call: TRBJ2-5; v_call: TRBV7-9; d_call: TRBD2
cdr3_nt: TGTGCCAGCAGCCTAACCTTTCGGGGGGCCGAGACCCAGTACTTC; cdr3_aa: CASSLTFRGAETQYF; clone_size: .; j_call: TRBJ2-5; v_call: TRBV7-9; d_call: .
cdr3_nt: TGCGCCAGCAGCATACAGGGGAGTGAGACCCAGTACTTC; cdr3_aa: CASSIQGSETQYF; clone_size: .; j_call: TRBJ2-5; v_call: TRBV5-1; d_call: TRBD1
cdr3_nt: TGTGCCAGCAGCTTAGGTAACAGGGGGCCCTACGAGCAGTACTTC; cdr3_aa: CASSLGNRGPYEQYF; clone_size: once; j_call: TRBJ2-7; v_call: TRBV7-9; d_call: TRBD1
cdr3_nt: TGTGCCACCAGCTTAGCGGGCCAAAGGGCAGATACGCAGTATTTT; cdr3_aa: CATSLAGQRADTQYF; clone_size: .; j_call: TRBJ2-3; v_call: TRBV15; d_call: TRBD2
cdr3_nt: TGCAGTGCTACCGACAACTACGAGCAGTACTTC; cdr3_aa: CSATDNYEQYF; clone_size: .; j_call: TRBJ2-7; v_call: TRBV20-1; d_call: .
cdr3_nt: TGTGCCAGCAGCTGGGACAGGAACACTGAAGCTTTCTTT; cdr3_aa: CASSWDRNTEAFF; clone_size: .; j_call: TRBJ1-1; v_call: TRBV5-4; d_call: TRBD1
cdr3_nt: TGTGCCAGCAGTTCTACAGGGAAGATTAACTATGGCTACACCTTC; cdr3_aa: CASSSTGKINYGYTF; clone_size: .; j_call: TRBJ1-2; v_call: TRBV27; d_call: .
cdr3_nt: TGTGCCAGCAGCTTAGCCCACGAGGGGGCGGTGCAGTACTTC; cdr3_aa: CASSLAHEGAVQYF; clone_size: .; j_call: TRBJ2-7; v_call: TRBV7-2; d_call: TRBD1
cdr3_nt: TGTGCCAGCAGCTTAGGGTGGGCAGGGTACGAGCAGTACTTC; cdr3_aa: CASSLGWAGYEQYF; clone_size: .; j_call: TRBJ2-7; v_call: TRBV7-9; d_call: .
cdr3_nt: TGCGCCAGCAGCTTGTTTGGTCAAGAGGGATCCTACACCTTC; cdr3_aa: CASSLFGQEGSYTF; clone_size: .; j_call: TRBJ1-2; v_call: TRBV5-1; d_call: .
cdr3_nt: TGTGCCAGCAGCCGGACTAGCGGGAGGGCTGCAGATACGCAGTATTTT; cdr3_aa: CASSRTSGRAADTQYF; clone_size: once; j_call: TRBJ2-3; v_call: TRBV5-4; d_call: TRBD2
cdr3_nt: TGTGCCAGTAGTATAGTACAGGACAGACCTCAGAATTTT; cdr3_aa: CASSIVQDRPQNF; clone_size: .; j_call: TRBJ1-5; v_call: TRBV19; d_call: .
cdr3_nt: TGTGCCAGCAGCTCCCCGGGAACAGGGGGAGCAGATACGCAGTATTTT; cdr3_aa: CASSSPGTGGADTQYF; clone_size: .; j_call: TRBJ2-3; v_call: TRBV3-1/TRBV3-2; d_call: TRBD1
cdr3_nt: TGCGCCAGCAGCCAAGAGCCCCCTTGGACGGGGGGCAATGGCTACACCTTC; cdr3_aa: CASSQEPPWTGGNGYTF; clone_size: .; j_call: TRBJ1-2; v_call: TRBV4-1; d_call: .
cdr3_nt: TGTGCCAGCACCCCTCCGGTCTCTGGGGCCAACGTCCTGACTTTC; cdr3_aa: CASTPPVSGANVLTF; clone_size: .; j_call: TRBJ2-6; v_call: TRBV5-4; d_call: .
cdr3_nt: TGCGCCAGCAGCTTGGTTCTAGCTTTAGGCGACGAGCAGTACTTC; cdr3_aa: CASSLVLALGDEQYF; clone_size: .; j_call: TRBJ2-7; v_call: TRBV5-1; d_call: .
cdr3_nt: TGTGCCAGCAGCCAAGATCAGGGGCAGGATGAAAAACTGTTTTTT; cdr3_aa: CASSQDQGQDEKLFF; clone_size: .; j_call: TRBJ1-4; v_call: TRBV3-1/TRBV3-2; d_call: .
cdr3_nt: TGTGCCAGCAGCCCCGGACAGGGAAGTCGGACTGAAGCTTTCTTT; cdr3_aa: CASSPGQGSRTEAFF; clone_size: .; j_call: TRBJ1-1; v_call: TRBV7-6; d_call: TRBD1